The present T cell receptor (beta chain) was sequenced within a study of identical twins. This clonotype was detected ten times or more. V lost 0 bases and J lost 0, with 7 bases in between. The CDR3 has 15 amino acids. The germline V gene encodes CDR1 SGHRS and CDR2 YFSETQ. TCRdb independently ran MiXCR on the 5' RACE reads; one entry per CDR3 protein. This table has fewer than 250,000 distinct CDR3 sequences, about 7.3% appearing once. The same specimen was also included in a second study, on yellow fever vaccine responses in identical twins.

This TCR came from a woman aged 18 to 35 in good health. V gene TRBV5-1 combines with J gene TRBJ2-1; D possibly corresponds to TRBD2 (6 bases). Sequencing was done on a sample of memory (CD45RO+) T cells sorted from blood. As DNA, the CDR3 is TGCGCCAGCAGCTTGGGGGAGGCCTCCTACAATGAGCAGTTCTTC. It encodes CASSLGEASYNEQFF.